These 10 T cell receptor beta chains were all obtained from the same sample, sequenced in a study of blood T cell repertoires in COVID-19. This table comes from immunoSEQ multiplex PCR, and its TCRdb copy is limited to in-frame clones, with some not included. The profile shows around 370,000 clones, around 90% of them singletons. Sequencing used peripheral blood. The source is a man between 18 and 35 years old with active or convalescent COVID-19.

The chain links TRBV3-1 (or the pseudogene TRBV3-2) to TRBJ1-4; 7 nucleotides match TRBD1. CDR1 and CDR2 from the germline V gene are LGHDT and YNNKEL (reference sequence). J was trimmed by 7 bases and V by 2 bases; bases with no gene match: 13. This CDR3 has 17 amino acids. The CDR3 is CASSQTMTGTEGEKLFF. The CDR3 DNA reads as TGTGCCAGCAGCCAAACTATGACCGGGACAGAGGGTGAAAAACTGTTTTTT.

This clone was observed a single time. The chain employs TRBV4-1 and TRBJ2-4, with 8 bases lining up with TRBD2. Germline CDR1 MGHRA, CDR2 YSYEKL. The CDR3 contains 15 residues. V lost 1 base to trimming and J lost 2 bases; unmatched junction nucleotides: 1. The CDR3 here is CASSQAGGSKNIQYF. The CDR3 nucleotides read TGCGCCAGCAGCCAAGCGGGGGGGTCCAAAAACATTCAGTACTTC.

The chain couples TRBV28 to TRBJ2-7; no clear D gene. Germline values: CDR1 MDHEN, CDR2 SYDVKM. Trimming removed 10 bases at V and 0 bases at J, with 7 bases between. This CDR3 has 11 residues. In nucleotides, the CDR3 is TGTGCCACTGGCAGCTCCTACGAGCAGTACTTC. Its translation is CATGSSYEQYF.

The chain couples TRBV7-3 to TRBJ2-1; 9 bases are shared with TRBD2. There are 16 residues in the CDR3. Per the germline V gene, CDR1 is SGHTA and CDR2 is FQGTGA. Trimming took 4 bases from V and 6 from J; bases not matched to a gene: 10. As DNA, the CDR3 is TGTGCCAGCAGCTCCTCTTTAGCGGGAGTATCCAATGAGCAGTTCTTC. As protein: CASSSSLAGVSNEQFF.

This sequence joins TRBV28 and TRBJ1-2, with 7 bases that match TRBD1. The CDR3 has 15 amino acids. In germline, CDR1 is MDHEN, CDR2 SYDVKM. With V trimmed by 6 bases and J by 2 bases, 9 bases remained unmatched. CDR3 nucleotides: TGTGCCAGCAGCAACGACAGGGACATAAACTATGGCTACACCTTC. Amino acids: CASSNDRDINYGYTF.

The chain couples TRBV12-3 or TRBV12-4 to TRBJ2-7, with 8 bases matching TRBD2. V was clipped by 5 bases and J by 3 bases; unmatched bases: 3. CDR3 length: 13 residues. CDR3 DNA: TGTGCCAGCAGTCAAGGGACTAGCTACGAGCAGTACTTC. It translates to CASSQGTSYEQYF.

J is TRBJ1-1 and V is TRBV4-3; 8 bases line up with TRBD1. The CDR3 consists of 16 residues. The V and J ends lost 0 bases and 0 bases, in that order; junction bases with no gene match: 3. Per germline, CDR1 LGHNA and CDR2 YSLEER. CDR3 coding DNA: TGCGCCAGCAGCCAAGACAGGGGGCGGATGAACACTGAAGCTTTCTTT. This gives the protein CASSQDRGRMNTEAFF.

The chain recombines TRBV7-8 with TRBJ1-2, with D possibly TRBD1 on 6 matching bases. CDR3 length: 15 amino acids. CDR1 is SGHVS and CDR2 is FQNEAQ in the germline V gene. V was shortened by 4 bases and J by 4 bases, with 16 bases between the two germline ends. CDR3 protein: CASSSRTDGGYGYTF. As DNA, the CDR3 is TGTGCCAGCAGCTCCAGGACAGATGGAGGCTATGGCTACACCTTC. Full variable domain (missing parts from reference TRBV7-8 and TRBJ1-2): GAGVSQSPRYKVAKRGQDVALRCDPISGHVSLFWYQQALGQGPEFLTYFQNEAQLDKSGLPSDRFFAERPEGSVSTLKIQRTQQEDSAVYLCASSSRTDGGYGYTFGSGTRLTVV.

The genes are TRBV5-1 and TRBJ1-4, with D unclear. Germline lookup yields CDR1 SGHRS and CDR2 YFSETQ. V was shortened by 4 bases and J by 1 base, with 2 bases between the two germline ends. This CDR3 comprises 12 residues. The CDR3: CASSQTNEKLFF. The CDR3 DNA sequence: TGCGCCAGCAGCCAAACTAATGAAAAACTGTTTTTT.

The chain employs TRBV29-1 and TRBJ2-3, with a tentative D call TRBD2 (6 bases). CDR3 size: 10 residues. The V end lost 7 bases, the J end lost 10 bases, and 12 bases lay between the germline ends. Germline CDR1 SQVTM, CDR2 ANQGSEA. CDR3 bases: TGCAGCGCCGGTCCGGGGGCGCAGTATTTT. The encoded protein is CSAGPGAQYF.